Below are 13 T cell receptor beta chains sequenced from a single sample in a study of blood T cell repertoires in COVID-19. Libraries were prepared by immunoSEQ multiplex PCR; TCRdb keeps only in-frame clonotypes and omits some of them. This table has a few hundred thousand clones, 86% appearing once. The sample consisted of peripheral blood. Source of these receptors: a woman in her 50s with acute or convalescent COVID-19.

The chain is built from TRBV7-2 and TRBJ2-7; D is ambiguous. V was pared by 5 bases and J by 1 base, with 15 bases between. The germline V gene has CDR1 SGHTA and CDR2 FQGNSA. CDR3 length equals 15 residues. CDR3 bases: TGTGCCAGCAGCCTTACAGTTTTCAATTCCTACGAGCAGTACTTC. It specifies CASSLTVFNSYEQYF.

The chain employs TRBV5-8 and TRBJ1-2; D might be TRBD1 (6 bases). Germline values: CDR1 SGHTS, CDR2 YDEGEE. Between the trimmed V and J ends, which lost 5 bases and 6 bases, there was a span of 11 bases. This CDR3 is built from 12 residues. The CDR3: CASRWGRDGYTF. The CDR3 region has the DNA TGTGCCAGCAGGTGGGGGCGGGATGGCTACACCTTC.

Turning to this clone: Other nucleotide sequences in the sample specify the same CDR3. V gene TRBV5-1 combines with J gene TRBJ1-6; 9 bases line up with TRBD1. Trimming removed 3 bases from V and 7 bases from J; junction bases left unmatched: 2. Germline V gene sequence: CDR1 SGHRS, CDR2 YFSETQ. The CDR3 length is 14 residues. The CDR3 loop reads CASSSGQGNSPLHF. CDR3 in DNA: TGCGCCAGCAGCTCCGGACAGGGGAATTCACCCCTCCACTTT.

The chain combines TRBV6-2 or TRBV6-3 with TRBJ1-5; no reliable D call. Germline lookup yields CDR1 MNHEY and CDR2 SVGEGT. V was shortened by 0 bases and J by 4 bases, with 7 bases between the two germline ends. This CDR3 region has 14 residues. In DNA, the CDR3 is TGTGCCAGCAGTTACTCCCGGGTGAATCAGCCCCAGCATTTT. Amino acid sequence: CASSYSRVNQPQHF.

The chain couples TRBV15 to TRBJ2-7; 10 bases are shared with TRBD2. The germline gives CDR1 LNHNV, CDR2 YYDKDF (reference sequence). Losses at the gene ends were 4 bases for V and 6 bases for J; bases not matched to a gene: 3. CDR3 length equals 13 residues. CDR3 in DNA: TGTGCCACCAGCAACCGACTAGCGGGCGAGCAGTACTTC. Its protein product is CATSNRLAGEQYF.

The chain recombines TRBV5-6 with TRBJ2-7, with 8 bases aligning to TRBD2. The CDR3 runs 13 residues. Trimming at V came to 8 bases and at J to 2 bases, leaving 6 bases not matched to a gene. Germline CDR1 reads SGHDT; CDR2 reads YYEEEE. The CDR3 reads CASNRGGPYEQYF. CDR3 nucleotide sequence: TGTGCCAGTAATCGGGGGGGACCCTACGAGCAGTACTTC. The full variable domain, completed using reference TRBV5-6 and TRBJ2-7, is DAGVTQSPTHLIKTRGQQVTLRCSPKSGHDTVSWYQQALGQGPQFIFQYYEEEERQRGNFPDRFSGHQFPNYSSELNVNALLLGDSALYLCASNRGGPYEQYFGPGTRLTVT.

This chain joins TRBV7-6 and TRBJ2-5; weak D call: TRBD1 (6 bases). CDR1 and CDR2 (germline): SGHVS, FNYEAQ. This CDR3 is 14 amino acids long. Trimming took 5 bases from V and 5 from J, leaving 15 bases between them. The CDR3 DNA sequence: TGTGCCAGCAGCCCTCTCCAGAGGGGGGAGACCCAGTACTTC. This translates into CASSPLQRGETQYF.

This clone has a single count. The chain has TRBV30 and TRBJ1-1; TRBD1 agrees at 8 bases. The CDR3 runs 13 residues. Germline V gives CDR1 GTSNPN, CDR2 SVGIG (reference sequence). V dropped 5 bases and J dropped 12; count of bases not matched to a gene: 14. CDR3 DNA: TGTGCCTGGGGGTCTGACAGGGGTTTTACGTCTTTCTTT. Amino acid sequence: CAWGSDRGFTSFF.

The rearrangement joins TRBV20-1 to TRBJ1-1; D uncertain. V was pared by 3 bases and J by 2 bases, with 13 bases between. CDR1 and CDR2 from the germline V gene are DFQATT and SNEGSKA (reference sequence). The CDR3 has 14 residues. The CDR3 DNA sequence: TGCAGTGCTAGTATGGCCTCTGCTAACACTGAAGCTTTCTTT. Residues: CSASMASANTEAFF.

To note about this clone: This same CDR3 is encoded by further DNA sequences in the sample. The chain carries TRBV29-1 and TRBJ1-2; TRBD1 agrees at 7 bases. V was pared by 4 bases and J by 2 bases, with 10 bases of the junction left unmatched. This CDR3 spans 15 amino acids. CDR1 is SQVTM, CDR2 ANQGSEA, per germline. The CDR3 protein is CSVVYPQGQNYGYTF. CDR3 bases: TGCAGCGTTGTGTACCCACAGGGGCAGAACTATGGCTACACCTTC.

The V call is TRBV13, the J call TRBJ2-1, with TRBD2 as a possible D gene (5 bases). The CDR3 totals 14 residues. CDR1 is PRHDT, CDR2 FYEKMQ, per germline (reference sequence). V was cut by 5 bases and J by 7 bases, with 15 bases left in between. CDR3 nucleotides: TGTGCCAGCAGCGATTTCGGGATGGGGAATGAGCAGTTCTTC. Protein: CASSDFGMGNEQFF. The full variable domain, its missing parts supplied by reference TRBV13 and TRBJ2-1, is AAGVIQSPRHLIKEKRETATLKCYPIPRHDTVYWYQQGPGQDPQFLISFYEKMQSDKGSIPDRFSAQQFSDYHSELNMSSLELGDSALYFCASSDFGMGNEQFFGPGTRLTVL.

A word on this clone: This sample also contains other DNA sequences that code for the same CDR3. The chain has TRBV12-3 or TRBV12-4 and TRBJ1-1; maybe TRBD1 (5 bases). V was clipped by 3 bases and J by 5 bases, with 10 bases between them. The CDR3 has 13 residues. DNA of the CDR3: TGTGCCAGCAGTTTGGTCCCAGGGACTGAAGCTTTCTTT. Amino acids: CASSLVPGTEAFF.

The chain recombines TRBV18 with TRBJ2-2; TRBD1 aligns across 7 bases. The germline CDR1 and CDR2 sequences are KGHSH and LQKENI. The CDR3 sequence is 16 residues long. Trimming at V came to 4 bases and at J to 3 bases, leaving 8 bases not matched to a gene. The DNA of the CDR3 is TGTGCCAGCTCACTTTTGACAGGGCAGGACACCGGGGAGCTGTTTTTT. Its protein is CASSLLTGQDTGELFF.